This TCR beta chain was captured by sequencing in a study of identical twins. Study-level findings and limits: Cross-sectional statistical analysis was relied on for the conclusions, without the same donors being followed.

MiXCR, applied by TCRdb to the 5' RACE reads, yields one record per CDR3 protein. The repertoire has some 440,000 distinct CDR3 sequences, about 24% of them found once; the top ten carry roughly 2.8%. This clonotype was counted a few times. Its antigen is unidentified. Trimming took 4 bases from V and 8 from J, leaving 18 bases between them. There are 15 residues in the CDR3. Germline CDR1 SGHNT, CDR2 YENEEA. These data also formed part of another study, on T cells expressing NK-cell markers. This second report adds: Where several donors were concerned, these clonotypes also led the CD3+CD56-NKG2C+ fraction.

This clonotype was sampled from a woman younger than 30 in good health. The material sequenced was CD4+ T cells sorted from blood. The chain is built from TRBV11-3 and TRBJ2-1; D might be TRBD2 (7 bases). CDR3 region: CASSSMGAGDHEQFF. CDR3 coding DNA: TGTGCCAGCAGCTCCATGGGGGCGGGAGACCATGAGCAGTTCTTC.